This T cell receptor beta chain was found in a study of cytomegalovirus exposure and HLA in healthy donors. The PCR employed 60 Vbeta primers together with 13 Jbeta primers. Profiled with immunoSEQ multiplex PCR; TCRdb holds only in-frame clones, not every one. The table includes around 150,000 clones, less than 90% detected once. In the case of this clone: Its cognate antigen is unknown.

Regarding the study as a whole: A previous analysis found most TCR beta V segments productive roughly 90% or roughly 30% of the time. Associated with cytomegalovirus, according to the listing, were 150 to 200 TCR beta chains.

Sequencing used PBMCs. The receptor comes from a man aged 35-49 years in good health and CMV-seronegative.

CDR3 nucleotides: TGTGCCAGCTCACCAGTGGGCCTAGCAGCCTACAATGAGCAGTTCTTC. It yields the protein CASSPVGLAAYNEQFF. This chain links TRBV18 with TRBJ2-1; perhaps TRBD2 as D (5 bases). The V end lost 2 bases, the J end lost 2 bases, and 13 bases lay between the germline ends. The CDR3 contains 16 residues. Looked up from germline, CDR1 is KGHSH and CDR2 is LQKENI.